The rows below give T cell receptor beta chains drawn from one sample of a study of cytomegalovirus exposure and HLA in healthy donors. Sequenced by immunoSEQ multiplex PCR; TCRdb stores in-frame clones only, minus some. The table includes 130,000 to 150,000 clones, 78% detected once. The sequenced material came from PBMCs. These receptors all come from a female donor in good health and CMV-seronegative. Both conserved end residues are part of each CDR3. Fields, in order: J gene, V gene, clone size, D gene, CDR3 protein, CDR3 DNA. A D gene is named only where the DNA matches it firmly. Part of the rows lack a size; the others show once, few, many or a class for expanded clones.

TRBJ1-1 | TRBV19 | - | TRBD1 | CASGQGARTEAFF | TGTGCCAGTGGACAGGGGGCGCGCACTGAAGCTTTCTTT
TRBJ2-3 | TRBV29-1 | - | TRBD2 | CSVEVISGKDTQYF | TGCAGCGTTGAAGTGATTAGCGGGAAAGATACGCAGTATTTT
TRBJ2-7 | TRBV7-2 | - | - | CASSLGLWGVSGYEQYF | TGTGCCAGCAGCTTAGGTCTATGGGGGGTGTCGGGGTACGAGCAGTACTTC
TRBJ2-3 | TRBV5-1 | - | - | CASSPAGTPPDTQYF | TGCGCCAGCAGCCCGGCGGGGACCCCTCCCGATACGCAGTATTTT
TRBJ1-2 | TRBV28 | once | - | CASSASGISNYGYTF | TGTGCCAGCAGTGCCTCAGGGATTTCGAACTATGGCTACACCTTC
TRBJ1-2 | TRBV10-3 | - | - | CAISDYSKGEGGYTF | TGTGCCATCAGTGACTACTCAAAGGGAGAGGGTGGCTACACCTTC
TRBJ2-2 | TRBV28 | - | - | CASSQTSTWTGELFF | TGTGCCAGCAGTCAAACTAGCACGTGGACCGGGGAGCTGTTTTTT
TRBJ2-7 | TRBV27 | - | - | CASSLSVSGGFGEQYF | TGTGCCAGCAGTTTATCAGTTTCGGGCGGGTTCGGCGAGCAGTACTTC
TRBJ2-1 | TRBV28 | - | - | CASSLGTVFF | TGTGCCAGCAGTTTAGGGACTGTGTTCTTC
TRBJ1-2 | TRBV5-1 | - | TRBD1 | CASSSPQPGGYGYTF | TGCGCCAGCAGCTCTCCCCAGCCAGGGGGCTATGGCTACACCTTC
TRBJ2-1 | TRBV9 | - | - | CASSVRQADEQFF | TGTGCCAGCAGCGTCCGACAGGCTGATGAGCAGTTCTTC
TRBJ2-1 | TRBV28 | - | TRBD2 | CASRGLAGAARSSYNEQFF | TGTGCCAGCAGGGGACTAGCGGGGGCTGCGAGGAGCTCCTACAATGAGCAGTTCTTC
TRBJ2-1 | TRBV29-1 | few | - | CSVLAGLEQFF | TGCAGCGTTTTGGCTGGACTTGAGCAGTTCTTC
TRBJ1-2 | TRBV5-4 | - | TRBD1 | CASRLGQATNYGYTF | TGTGCCAGCCGATTAGGACAGGCTACTAACTATGGCTACACCTTC
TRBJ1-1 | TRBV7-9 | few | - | CASRRGTEAFF | TGTGCCAGCCGCCGGGGCACTGAAGCTTTCTTT
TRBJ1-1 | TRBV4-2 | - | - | CASSQDFQGMNTEAFF | TGTGCCAGCAGCCAAGATTTTCAGGGGATGAACACTGAAGCTTTCTTT